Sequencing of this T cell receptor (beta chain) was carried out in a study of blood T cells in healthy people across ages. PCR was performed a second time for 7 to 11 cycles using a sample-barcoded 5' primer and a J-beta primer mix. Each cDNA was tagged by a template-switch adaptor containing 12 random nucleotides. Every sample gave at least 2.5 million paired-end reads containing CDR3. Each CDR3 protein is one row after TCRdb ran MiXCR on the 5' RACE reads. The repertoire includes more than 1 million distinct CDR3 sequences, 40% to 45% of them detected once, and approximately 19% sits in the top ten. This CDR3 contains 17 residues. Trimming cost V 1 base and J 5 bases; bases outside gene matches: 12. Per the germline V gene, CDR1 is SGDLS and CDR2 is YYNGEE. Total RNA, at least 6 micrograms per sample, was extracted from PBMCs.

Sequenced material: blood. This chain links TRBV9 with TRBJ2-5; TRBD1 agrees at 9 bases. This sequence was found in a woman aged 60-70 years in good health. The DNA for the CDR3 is TGTGCCAGCAGCGTACTAGGAGGAGACAGGGGGTTCGAGACCCAGTACTTC. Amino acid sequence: CASSVLGGDRGFETQYF.